This T cell receptor (beta chain) was sequenced for a study of blood T cell repertoires in COVID-19. Turning to the study itself: Spain, Italy and the United States supplied samples that represented acute and convalescent COVID-19.

Original analysis: The authors estimated nucleated cell counts from reference gene primer amplification. Only in-frame clones appear in the TCRdb table, and some are missing; sequencing was by immunoSEQ multiplex PCR. That table gives V, J and clone size, and the DNA gave D and trimming. The sample has some 180,000 clones; about four fifths are singletons. V lost 3 bases, J lost 4 bases, and 7 bases lay in between. Per the germline V gene, CDR1 is SQVTM and CDR2 is ANQGSEA. The CDR3 contains 12 residues. The chain employs TRBV29-1 and TRBJ1-3, with D possibly matching TRBD1 (5 bases). The sequencing sample was made of peripheral blood. The receptor was isolated from a woman older than 75 with acute or convalescent COVID-19. The CDR3 DNA is TGCAGCGTTGACGACAGCGGAAACACCATATATTTT. Protein sequence: CSVDDSGNTIYF.